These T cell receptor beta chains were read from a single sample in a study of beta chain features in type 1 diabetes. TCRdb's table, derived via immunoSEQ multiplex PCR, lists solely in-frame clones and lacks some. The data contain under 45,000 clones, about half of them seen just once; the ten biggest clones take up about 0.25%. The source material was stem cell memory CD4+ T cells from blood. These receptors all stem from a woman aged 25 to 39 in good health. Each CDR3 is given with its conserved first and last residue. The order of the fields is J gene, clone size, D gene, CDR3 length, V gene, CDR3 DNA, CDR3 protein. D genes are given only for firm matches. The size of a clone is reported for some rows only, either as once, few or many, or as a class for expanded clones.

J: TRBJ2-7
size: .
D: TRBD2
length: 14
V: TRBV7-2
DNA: TGTGCCAGCAGCCTCGGACTAGACTCCTACGAGCAGTACTTC
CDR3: CASSLGLDSYEQYF

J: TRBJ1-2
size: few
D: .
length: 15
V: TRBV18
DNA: TGTGCCAGCTCACCAGACCTTTTTCAGGCTTATGGCTACACCTTC
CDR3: CASSPDLFQAYGYTF

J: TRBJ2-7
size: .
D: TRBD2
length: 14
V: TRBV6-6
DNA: TGTGCCACCACCGGACTAGCGGGAGCCTACGAGCAGTACTTC
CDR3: CATTGLAGAYEQYF

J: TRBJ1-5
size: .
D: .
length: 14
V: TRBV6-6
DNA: TGTGCCAGCAAGGAGACAGTCAGCAATCATCCCCAGCATTTT
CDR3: CASKETVSNHPQHF

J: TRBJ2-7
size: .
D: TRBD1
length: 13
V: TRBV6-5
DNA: TGTGCCAGCAGAAACAGGGGTGCCTTCGAGCAGTACTTC
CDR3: CASRNRGAFEQYF

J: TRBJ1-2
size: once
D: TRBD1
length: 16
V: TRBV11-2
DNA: TGTGCCAGCAGCTTAGCCGGGACAGGGTCTAACTATGGCTACACCTTC
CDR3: CASSLAGTGSNYGYTF

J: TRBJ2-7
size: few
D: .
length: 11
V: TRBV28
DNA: TGTGCCAGCCGAACAGACTACGAGCAGTACTTC
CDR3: CASRTDYEQYF

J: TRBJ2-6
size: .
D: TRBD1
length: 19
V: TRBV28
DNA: TGTGCCAGCAGAACCCCCGGGGGCGGACAGGGTGATGGGGCCAACGTCCTGACTTTC
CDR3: CASRTPGGGQGDGANVLTF

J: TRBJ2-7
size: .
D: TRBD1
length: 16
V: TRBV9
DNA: TGTGCCAGCAGCGCCCGGACAGGTTCCACCTCCTACGAGCAGTACTTC
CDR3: CASSARTGSTSYEQYF

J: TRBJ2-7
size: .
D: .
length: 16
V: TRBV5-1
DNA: TGCGCCAGCAGCTTGTATGAACAGGGAAACTCCTACGAGCAGTACTTC
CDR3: CASSLYEQGNSYEQYF

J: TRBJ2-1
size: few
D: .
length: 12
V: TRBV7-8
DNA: TGTGCCAGCAGCCCCCAGACTAGAAAGCAGTTCTTC
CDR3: CASSPQTRKQFF

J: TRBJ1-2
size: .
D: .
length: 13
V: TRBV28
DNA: TGTGCCAGCACCTCGGACAGATTGTATGGCTACACCTTC
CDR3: CASTSDRLYGYTF

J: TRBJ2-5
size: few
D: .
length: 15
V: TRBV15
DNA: TGTGCCACCAGCAGAGAGGGGGCCAGGTTGGAGACCCAGTACTTC
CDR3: CATSREGARLETQYF

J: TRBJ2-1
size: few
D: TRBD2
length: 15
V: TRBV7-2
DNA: TGTGCCAGCAGGCGGCGGGAGTGGTCCTACAATGAGCAGTTCTTC
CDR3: CASRRREWSYNEQFF

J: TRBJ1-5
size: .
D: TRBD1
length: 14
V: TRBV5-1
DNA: TGCGCCAGCAGCTTGGGGGACAGGGATCAGCCCCAGCATTTT
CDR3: CASSLGDRDQPQHF

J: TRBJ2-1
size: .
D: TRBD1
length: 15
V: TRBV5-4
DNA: TGTGCCAGCAGCTTGGGAGGACAGGGGAACAATGAGCAGTTCTTC
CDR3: CASSLGGQGNNEQFF

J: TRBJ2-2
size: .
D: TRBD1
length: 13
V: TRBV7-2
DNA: TGTGCCAGCAGCTTAGACAGGGGCGGGGAGCTGTTTTTT
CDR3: CASSLDRGGELFF

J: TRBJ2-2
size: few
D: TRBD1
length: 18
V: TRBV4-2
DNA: TGTGCCAGCAGCCAAGAAGGGCCCGGGACAGGGAACACCGGGGAGCTGTTTTTT
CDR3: CASSQEGPGTGNTGELFF

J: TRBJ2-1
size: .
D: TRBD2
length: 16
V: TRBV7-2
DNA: TGTGCCAGCAGCTTGCAGGGACTAGCGGGATTAAATGAGCAGTTCTTC
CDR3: CASSLQGLAGLNEQFF

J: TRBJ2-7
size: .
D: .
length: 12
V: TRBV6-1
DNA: TGTGCCAGCAGTGTTGGGGGGTACGAGCAGTACTTC
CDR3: CASSVGGYEQYF

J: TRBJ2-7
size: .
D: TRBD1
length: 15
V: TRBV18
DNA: TGTGCCAGCTCCCGGGACAGGGACTCATCCTACGAGCAGTACTTC
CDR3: CASSRDRDSSYEQYF

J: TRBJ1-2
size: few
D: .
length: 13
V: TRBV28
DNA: TGTGCCAGCAGCCCCTCGCACCGGGATGGCTACACCTTC
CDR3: CASSPSHRDGYTF

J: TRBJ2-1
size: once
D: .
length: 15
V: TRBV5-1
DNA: TGCGCCAGCTCCCGGGGGCTAGCGGCCAACAATGAGCAGTTCTTC
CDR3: CASSRGLAANNEQFF

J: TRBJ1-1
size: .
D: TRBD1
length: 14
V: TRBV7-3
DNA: TGTGCCAGCAGCTTACGGCAGGGGGCCACTGAAGCTTTCTTT
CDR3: CASSLRQGATEAFF

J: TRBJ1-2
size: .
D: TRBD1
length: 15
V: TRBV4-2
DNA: TGTGCCAGCAGCCAAGACAGGGGGTTTAACTATGGCTACACCTTC
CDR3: CASSQDRGFNYGYTF

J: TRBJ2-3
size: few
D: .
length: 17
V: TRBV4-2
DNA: TGTGCCAGCAGCCAAGAGTACAGACTACCGGGCACAGATACGCAGTATTTT
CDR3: CASSQEYRLPGTDTQYF

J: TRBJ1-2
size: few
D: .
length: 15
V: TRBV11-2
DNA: TGTGCCAGCAGCTTAGCGGCCCAGGTACTAGGTGGCTACACCTTC
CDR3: CASSLAAQVLGGYTF

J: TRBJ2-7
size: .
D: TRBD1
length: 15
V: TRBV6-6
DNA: TGTGCCAGCAGTCAAGACAGGGGAACTACCTACGAGCAGTACTTC
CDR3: CASSQDRGTTYEQYF

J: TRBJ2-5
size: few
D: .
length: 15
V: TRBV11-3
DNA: TGTGCCAGCAGCTTAGGGTGGCCAACCCAAGAGACCCAGTACTTC
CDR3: CASSLGWPTQETQYF

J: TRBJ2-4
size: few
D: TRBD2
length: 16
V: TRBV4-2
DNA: TGTGCCAGCAGCCACGCAGTAGCGGGATTGGAAAACATTCAGTACTTC
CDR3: CASSHAVAGLENIQYF

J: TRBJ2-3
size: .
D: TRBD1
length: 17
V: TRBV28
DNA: TGTGCCAGCAGTTTACCGACGGAGACAGGGGAGGCAGATACGCAGTATTTT
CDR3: CASSLPTETGEADTQYF

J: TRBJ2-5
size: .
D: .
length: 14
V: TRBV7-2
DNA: TGTGCCAGCAGCCTTCCTAGGCGGGGAGAGACCCAGTACTTC
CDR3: CASSLPRRGETQYF

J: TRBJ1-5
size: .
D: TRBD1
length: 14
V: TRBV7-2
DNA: TGTGCCAGCAGCTCGACAGGGGGCAATCAGCCCCAGCATTTT
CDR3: CASSSTGGNQPQHF

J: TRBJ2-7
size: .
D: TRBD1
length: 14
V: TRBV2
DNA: TGTGCCAGCAGGCGAGACAGGGGCCCCTACGAGCAGTACTTC
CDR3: CASRRDRGPYEQYF

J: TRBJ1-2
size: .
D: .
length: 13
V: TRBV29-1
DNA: TGCAGCGTTGTCCGGAGGGGTTCGTATGGCTACACCTTC
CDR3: CSVVRRGSYGYTF

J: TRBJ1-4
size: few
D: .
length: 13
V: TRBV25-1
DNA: TGTGCCAGCAGTGATTCCAGGTTTGAAAAACTGTTTTTT
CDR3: CASSDSRFEKLFF

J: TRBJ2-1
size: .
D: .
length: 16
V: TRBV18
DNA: TGTGCCAGCTCACCACCGTCCGGAGGAGGGTACAATGAGCAGTTCTTC
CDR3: CASSPPSGGGYNEQFF

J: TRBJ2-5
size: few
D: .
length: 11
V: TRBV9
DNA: TGTGCCAGCAGCCGGGGGGAGACCCAGTACTTC
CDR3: CASSRGETQYF

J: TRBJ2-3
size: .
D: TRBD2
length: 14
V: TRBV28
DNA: TGTGCCAGTCGATCCGGGACTAAACAAAATACGCAGTATTTT
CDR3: CASRSGTKQNTQYF

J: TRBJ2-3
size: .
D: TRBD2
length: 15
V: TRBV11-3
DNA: TGTGCCAGCAGCTTATGGGGGAGGGCCACAGATACGCAGTATTTT
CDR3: CASSLWGRATDTQYF

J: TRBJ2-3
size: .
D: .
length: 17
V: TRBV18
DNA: TGTGCCAGCTCACCACTTTCACTACAGGTCCGCACAGATACGCAGTATTTT
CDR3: CASSPLSLQVRTDTQYF

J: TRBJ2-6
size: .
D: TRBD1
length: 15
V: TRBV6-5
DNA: TGTGCCAGCAGGGACAGGGCCGGTGGGGCCAACGTCCTGACTTTC
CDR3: CASRDRAGGANVLTF

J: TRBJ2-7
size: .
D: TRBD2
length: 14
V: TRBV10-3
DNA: TGTGCCATCAGTGCAAAGCGGGAGGAGCACGAGCAGTACTTC
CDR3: CAISAKREEHEQYF

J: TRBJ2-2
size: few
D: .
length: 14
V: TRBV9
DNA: TGTGCCAGCAGCGTATCCATGAACACCGGGGAGCTGTTTTTT
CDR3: CASSVSMNTGELFF

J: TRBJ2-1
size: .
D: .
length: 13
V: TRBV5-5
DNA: TGTGCCAGCAGCGCAAACAGGGTCGGTGAGCAGTTCTTC
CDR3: CASSANRVGEQFF

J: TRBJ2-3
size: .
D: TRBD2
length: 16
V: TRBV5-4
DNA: TGTGCCAGCAGCTTGATGACTAGCGCTTACACAGATACGCAGTATTTT
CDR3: CASSLMTSAYTDTQYF

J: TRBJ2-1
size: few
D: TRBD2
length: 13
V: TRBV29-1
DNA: TGCAGCGCGGGGACTAGCGGTTACAATGAGCAGTTCTTC
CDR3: CSAGTSGYNEQFF

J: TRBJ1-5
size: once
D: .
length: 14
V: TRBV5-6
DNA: TGTGCCAGCAGCTTTGGGCGGGGCAATCAGCCCCAGCATTTT
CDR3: CASSFGRGNQPQHF